This entry describes one TCR beta chain. What it binds is unknown. These data are taken from a study of CXCR3-negative and CXCR3-positive naive CD8 T cells. Study-level findings and limits: With CXCR3 expression partially decreased after cryopreservation, most assays relied on fresh PBMCs. Each naive subset displayed comparably high diversity, whereas memory CD8+ cells displayed much lower diversity. CXCR3-expressing naive cells carried TRB CDR3s more hydrophobic than those of CXCR3-negative naive cells.

Sorts performed in triplicate captured 300,000 or so cells each from every CD8+ T cell subset. Naive CD8+ T cells showed a CD45RO-CCR7+CD27+CD95- phenotype. The germline CDR1 and CDR2 sequences are SQVTM and ANQGSEA. The CDR3 sequence is 16 residues long. 5' RACE that incorporated UMI labels was used to prepare the TRB cDNA libraries. Reprocessing the 5' RACE reads, TCRdb reports a single entry for every CDR3 protein and omits DNA. The sample has roughly 130,000 distinct CDR3 sequences; the top ten hold about 0.62%. This clonotype originated in a human donor in good health. Some clones in this sample may be carry-over from other donors' samples. The chain carries TRBV29-1 and TRBJ2-1; the D call of TRBD1 rests on TCRdb alone, since no DNA is present to check it. Sequenced: naive CXCR3+ CD8+ T cells from blood. The subset is: CD45RO-CCR7+CD27+CD95- naive CD8+ T cells expressing CXCR3 (TNR3+). The CDR3: CSVDGLRDSSYNEQFF.